These 26 T cell receptor beta chains were sequenced from one sample in a study of blood T cells in healthy people across ages (dated by TCRdb to the mid-2010s). The library was prepared using 5' RACE. These reads were obtained on an Illumina HiSeq 2500. The second PCR ran for roughly 6 to 11 cycles and used a J-beta primer mix along with a sample-barcoded 5' primer. TCRdb reran the public reads through fastp at Q25 and MiXCR, keeping productive beta chains. Under each unique CDR3 protein, matching rows form one entry showing the most common genes and DNA. This sample is represented by some 760,000 distinct CDR3 sequences; 20% to 25% of them were singletons. The leading ten clones occupy more than 3% of the sample. These data are also associated with another study on T cells of mothers and their children.

Sample: blood. All receptors derive from a boy aged 5-17 years in good health.

The V call is TRBV20-1, the J call TRBJ2-7, with 8 bases that match TRBD2. There are 15 residues in the CDR3. V dropped 1 base and J dropped 0; count of bases not matched to a gene: 5. CDR1 and CDR2 from the germline V gene are DFQATT and SNEGSKA (reference sequence). The CDR3 is CSARGISGASYEQYF. In DNA, the CDR3 is TGCAGTGCTAGAGGGATTAGCGGGGCCTCCTACGAGCAGTACTTC.

The CDR3 spells CASSQSGTSEETQYF. Written as DNA, the CDR3 is TGCGCCAGCAGTCAATCAGGGACTAGCGAAGAGACCCAGTACTTC. The V call is TRBV23-1, the J call TRBJ2-5; TRBD2 agrees at 10 bases. TRBV23-1 carries the ORF label, with uncertain function. There are 15 residues in the CDR3. Germline trimming cut 0 bases from V and 3 bases from J; bases unmatched to any gene: 1.

This chain links TRBV7-8 with TRBJ1-4; 8 bases agree with TRBD1. Trimming took 5 bases from V and 8 from J; bases not matched to a gene: 22. The germline CDR1 and CDR2 sequences are SGHVS and FQNEAQ. This CDR3 has 19 amino acids. For the CDR3, the DNA is TGTGCCAGCAGCCCCCTTGGACAGGGTATGATCGGAGATCGGGAAAAACTGTTTTTT. Its translation is CASSPLGQGMIGDREKLFF.

The chain uses TRBV20-1 and TRBJ1-1; D is perhaps TRBD1 (5 bases). With 6 bases removed from V and 1 base from J, the gap between germline ends came to 15 bases. Germline V gives CDR1 DFQATT, CDR2 SNEGSKA (reference sequence). The CDR3 loop spans 14 amino acids. As DNA, the CDR3 is TGCAGTGCCAGTTCACAGGCCCAGAACACTGAAGCTTTCTTT. Amino acids: CSASSQAQNTEAFF.

CDR3 residues: CSAPRTVSTDTQYF. DNA of the CDR3: TGCAGTGCACCCCGGACAGTAAGCACAGATACGCAGTATTTT. The chain joins TRBV20-1 to TRBJ2-3, with TRBD1 as a possible D gene (6 bases). Per germline, CDR1 DFQATT and CDR2 SNEGSKA (reference sequence). The V gene lost 6 bases and the J gene lost 0 bases, with 13 bases spanning the gap. The CDR3 runs to 14 residues.

The rearrangement uses TRBV27 and TRBJ1-6, with 7 bases identical to TRBD1. This CDR3 is 15 amino acids long. V trimming: 8 bases; J trimming: 10 bases; junction bases outside the gene matches: 14. The germline V gene has CDR1 MNHEY and CDR2 SMNVEV (reference sequence). The CDR3 nucleotides are TGTGCCAGCGGACAGGACCTACAGGGATCGTCACCCCTCCACTTT. It codes for CASGQDLQGSSPLHF.

The chain combines TRBV7-9 with TRBJ1-4; D gene ambiguous. The CDR3 totals 14 residues. CDR1 and CDR2 from the germline V gene are SEHNR and FQNEAQ (reference sequence). Between the trimmed V and J ends, which lost 5 bases and 8 bases, there was a span of 15 bases. CDR3 in amino acids: CASSADLGREKLFF. DNA for the CDR3: TGTGCCAGCAGCGCAGACCTCGGAAGGGAAAAACTGTTTTTT.

This clonotype was observed a handful of times. CDR3 region: CASSQDWEAYEQYF. In DNA, the CDR3 is TGCGCCAGCAGCCAAGATTGGGAAGCCTACGAGCAGTACTTC. The chain couples TRBV4-3 to TRBJ2-7, with D unresolved. Germline lookup yields CDR1 LGHNA and CDR2 YSLEER. The CDR3 is 14 residues long. With 0 bases removed from V and 2 bases from J, the gap between germline ends came to 8 bases.

The chain joins TRBV3-1 to TRBJ2-5; D gene ambiguous. The CDR3 sequence is 15 residues long. The V end lost 3 bases, the J end lost 1 base, and 12 bases lay between the germline ends. The germline gives CDR1 LGHDT, CDR2 YNNKEL (reference sequence). CDR3 DNA sequence: TGTGCCAGCAGCCATCGTCGGAGCCGCCAAGAGACCCAGTACTTC. Translation gives CASSHRRSRQETQYF.

This clonotype has more than one count but fewer than ten. The gene calls are TRBV12-3 or TRBV12-4 and TRBJ2-7; D unresolved. The V end lost 3 bases, the J end lost 5 bases, and 8 bases lay between the germline ends. CDR3 size: 12 residues. The CDR3 DNA is TGTGCCAGCAGTTTTAGTATCCACGAGCAGTACTTC. Residues: CASSFSIHEQYF.

This chain uses TRBV27 with TRBJ1-6; no reliable D call. The V end lost 4 bases, the J end lost 12 bases, and 13 bases lay between the germline ends. Germline CDR1 is MNHEY and CDR2 is SMNVEV (reference sequence). The CDR3 runs 13 residues. The CDR3 DNA is TGTGCCAGCAGTTCACGGGGTTTAGGACCCCTCCACTTT. Its translation is CASSSRGLGPLHF.

This clonotype was counted between two and nine times. The chain combines TRBV10-3 with TRBJ2-7; 13 nucleotides align to TRBD2. This CDR3 contains 18 residues. V shed 3 bases, J shed 0 bases, and the junction held 8 bases outside the gene matches. Per the germline V gene, CDR1 is ENHRY and CDR2 is SYGVKD. CDR3 bases: TGTGCCATCAGTGAATCCGGGACTAGCGGGGCCCTCTCCTACGAGCAGTACTTC. Translation gives CAISESGTSGALSYEQYF.

This clonotype was found a few times. The CDR3 here is CASSPGGPGEQFF. The CDR3 nucleotides are TGCGCCAGCAGCCCCGGAGGGCCGGGTGAGCAGTTCTTC. The genes are TRBV4-1 and TRBJ2-1; D possibly corresponds to TRBD2 (6 bases). This CDR3 comprises 13 residues. CDR1 is MGHRA and CDR2 is YSYEKL in the germline V gene. V gave up 4 bases and J gave up 9 bases, with 13 bases separating them.

This clonotype has just a few counts. The rearrangement joins TRBV28 to TRBJ1-4, with 9 nucleotides matching TRBD1. With V trimmed by 3 bases and J by 6 bases, 5 bases remained unmatched. From germline, CDR1 is MDHEN and CDR2 SYDVKM. The CDR3 is 15 amino acids. As DNA, the CDR3 is TGTGCCAGCAGTTTTCAGGGACAGGGATATGAAAAACTGTTTTTT. It is translated as CASSFQGQGYEKLFF.

As to this clonotype: Since no conserved phenylalanine or tryptophan closes the CDR3, a read error is the likely cause. V usage is TRBV20-1 and J usage is TRBJ1-2, with 8 bases that match TRBD1. Germline V gives CDR1 DFQATT, CDR2 SNEGSKA (reference sequence). J gave up 6 bases and V 4 bases, and 10 bases lay outside the gene matches. The CDR3 is 14 amino acids. CDR3 bases: TGCAGTGCTAAAGGACAGGGATTACTACATGGCTACACCTCC. It translates to CSAKGQGLLHGYTS.

This clonotype showed up just a few times. The chain uses TRBV5-1 and TRBJ1-3; D not resolved. Trimming cost V 7 bases and J 8 bases, with 16 bases left between them. In germline, CDR1 is SGHRS, CDR2 YFSETQ. This CDR3 has 13 residues. The CDR3 DNA sequence: TGCGCCAGCGCGCCGGGAGAACTAGACACCATATATTTT. Encoded protein: CASAPGELDTIYF.

This clonotype was detected only a few times. The rearrangement joins TRBV29-1 to TRBJ2-2; D not resolved. Germline CDR1 reads SQVTM; CDR2 reads ANQGSEA. This CDR3 contains 13 residues. Trimming cost V 5 bases and J 2 bases, with 9 bases left between them. The CDR3 here is CSVRGINTGELFF. CDR3 nucleotide sequence: TGCAGCGTTCGCGGAATAAACACCGGGGAGCTGTTTTTT.

This clonotype was counted a few times. The rearrangement links TRBV29-1 to TRBJ1-2; a possible D gene is TRBD1 (6 bases). Trimming removed 8 bases from V and 5 bases from J, with 18 bases in between. CDR1 is SQVTM and CDR2 is ANQGSEA in the germline V gene. The CDR3 totals 13 residues. Here the CDR3 reads CSLTRGKEYGYTF. The CDR3 DNA is TGCAGCTTGACTAGGGGGAAGGAATATGGCTACACCTTC.

V is TRBV27 and J is TRBJ1-6; a weak D match, TRBD1 (5 bases). V lost 3 bases, J lost 9 bases, and 9 bases lay in between. CDR3 length: 13 residues. Germline CDR1 is MNHEY and CDR2 is SMNVEV (reference sequence). CDR3 DNA sequence: TGTGCCAGCAGTTTCCAGGGAAGTTCACCCCTCCACTTT. The encoded protein is CASSFQGSSPLHF.

This clonotype was found once. The V call is TRBV30, the J call TRBJ2-3; 15 positions match TRBD2. This CDR3 has 17 residues. V lost 1 base to trimming and J lost 4 bases; unmatched junction nucleotides: 6. The germline gives CDR1 GTSNPN, CDR2 SVGIG (reference sequence). The CDR3 sequence is CAWSGTSGGEGSDTQYF. The DNA of the CDR3 is TGTGCCTGGAGTGGGACTAGCGGGGGGGAAGGTTCAGATACGCAGTATTTT.

The chain combines TRBV7-8 with TRBJ2-3; possibly TRBD1 for D (6 bases). The germline V and J ends were trimmed by 5 bases and 1 base, with 16 bases remaining between them. CDR1 SGHVS and CDR2 FQNEAQ come from the germline V gene. The CDR3 is 16 residues long. Written as DNA, the CDR3 is TGTGCCAGCAGCCTCACAAGACAGGTTCGCACAGATACGCAGTATTTT. This translates into CASSLTRQVRTDTQYF. Full variable domain (remainder filled in from reference TRBV7-8 and TRBJ2-3): GAGVSQSPRYKVAKRGQDVALRCDPISGHVSLFWYQQALGQGPEFLTYFQNEAQLDKSGLPSDRFFAERPEGSVSTLKIQRTQQEDSAVYLCASSLTRQVRTDTQYFGPGTRLTVL.

A few counts support this clonotype. The rearrangement uses TRBV12-3 or TRBV12-4 and TRBJ1-2; TRBD1 matches at 7 bases. The CDR3 contains 15 residues. J was trimmed by 8 bases and V by 7 bases; bases with no gene match: 16. CDR3 DNA: TGTGCCAGCATCCCGCGCTCAGGGGGTCTAGGAGGCTACACCTTC. This sequence encodes CASIPRSGGLGGYTF.

The V call is TRBV6-6, the J call TRBJ1-1; D is unclear. Trimming stripped 4 bases from V and 1 base from J, with 13 bases between. The CDR3 is made up of 15 amino acids. Germline-derived CDR1 and CDR2 are MNHNY and SVGAGI (reference sequence). This chain's CDR3 is CASSFGPQRNTEAFF. The DNA for the CDR3 is TGTGCCAGCAGTTTCGGACCCCAAAGGAACACTGAAGCTTTCTTT.

This clonotype was observed a handful of times. This CDR3 is CASSQESGRGYEQYF. CDR3 DNA: TGTGCCAGCAGTCAGGAATCGGGACGGGGCTACGAGCAGTACTTC. The chain employs TRBV6-6 and TRBJ2-5; D is possibly TRBD1 or TRBD2 (5 bases each). The J call may be in error: the DNA end matches TRBJ2-7 better. There are 15 residues in the CDR3. Germline CDR1 MNHNY, CDR2 SVGAGI (reference sequence).

CDR3 DNA: TGTGCCAGCAGCCAAGATTCGAAGGGGGCTAACTATGGCTACACCTTC. Amino acid sequence: CASSQDSKGANYGYTF. This chain links TRBV3-1 with TRBJ1-2, with D possibly matching TRBD1 (6 bases). Germline V CDR1 and CDR2: LGHDT, YNNKEL (reference sequence). The CDR3 extends over 16 amino acids. Trimming stripped 0 bases from V and 0 bases from J, with 11 bases between.

This clonotype was seen repeatedly, ten times or more. The chain couples TRBV30 to TRBJ2-3; 9 nucleotides agree with TRBD2. Looked up from germline, CDR1 is GTSNPN and CDR2 is SVGIG (reference sequence). The V gene end was trimmed by 0 bases and the J gene end by 1 base; junction bases not matched to a gene: 2. The CDR3 length is 15 residues. CDR3 protein: CAWSVTSGRTDTQYF. The CDR3, as DNA: TGTGCCTGGAGTGTGACTAGCGGTCGCACAGATACGCAGTATTTT.